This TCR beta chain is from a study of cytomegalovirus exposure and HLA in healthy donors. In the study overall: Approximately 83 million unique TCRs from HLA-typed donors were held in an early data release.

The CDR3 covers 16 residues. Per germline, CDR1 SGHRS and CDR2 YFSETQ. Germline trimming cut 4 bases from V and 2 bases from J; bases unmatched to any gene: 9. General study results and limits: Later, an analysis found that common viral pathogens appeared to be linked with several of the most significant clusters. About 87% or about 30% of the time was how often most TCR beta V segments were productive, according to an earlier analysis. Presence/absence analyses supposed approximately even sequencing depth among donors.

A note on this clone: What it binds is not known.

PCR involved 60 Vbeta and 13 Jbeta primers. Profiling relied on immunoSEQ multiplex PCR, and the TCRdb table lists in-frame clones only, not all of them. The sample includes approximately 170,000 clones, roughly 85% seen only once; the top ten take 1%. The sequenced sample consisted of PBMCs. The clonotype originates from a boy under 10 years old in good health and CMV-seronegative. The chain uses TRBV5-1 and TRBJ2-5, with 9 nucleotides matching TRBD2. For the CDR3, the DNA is TGCGCCAGCAGCCTGACTAGCGGAAACATACAAGAGACCCAGTACTTC. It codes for CASSLTSGNIQETQYF.